A selection of T cell receptor beta chains follows, all from one sample in a study of T cell responses to AZD1222 COVID-19 vaccine. Measured with immunoSEQ multiplex PCR; TCRdb has only the in-frame clones, and not every one. The table shows just over 150,000 clones, with roughly nine tenths occurring only once. The sequencing here drew on peripheral blood, taken on day 0 of AZD1222 vaccination. These receptors were collected from an adult in good health. CDR3s include the opening cysteine and the closing phenylalanine or tryptophan. D genes are given only for firm matches. The listing skips clone size in some rows; elsewhere it reads once, few, many or a size class.

.	.	TRBV7-3	TRBJ2-1	CASSLFLTDGSYNEQFF	TGTGCCAGCAGCTTATTTTTGACAGATGGCTCCTACAATGAGCAGTTCTTC
.	.	TRBV9	TRBJ1-2	CASNLGEGDGYTF	TGTGCCAGCAACTTAGGGGAGGGCGATGGCTACACCTTC
.	.	TRBV11-2	TRBJ2-1	CASSPNSVSSYNEQFF	TGTGCCAGCAGCCCCAATAGCGTGAGCTCCTACAATGAGCAGTTCTTC
.	TRBD1	TRBV6-6	TRBJ1-5	CASSPGQGSYSNQPQHF	TGTGCCAGCAGTCCGGGACAGGGATCGTATAGCAATCAGCCCCAGCATTTT
.	TRBD1	TRBV2	TRBJ1-2	CASSEADRGYPNYGYTF	TGTGCCAGCAGTGAAGCGGACAGGGGATACCCGAACTATGGCTACACCTTC
.	.	TRBV20-1	TRBJ2-7	CSASGVEQYF	TGCAGTGCCTCCGGGGTCGAGCAGTACTTC
.	.	TRBV4-3	TRBJ1-1	CASSQGGLDTEAFF	TGCGCCAGCAGCCAAGGAGGGCTGGACACTGAAGCTTTCTTT
.	.	TRBV6-1	TRBJ1-4	CASSAPLRANNEKLFF	TGTGCCAGCAGTGCGCCCCTCAGGGCGAATAATGAAAAACTGTTTTTT
.	.	TRBV9	TRBJ1-1	CASSVVNNRVMNTEAFF	TGTGCCAGCAGCGTAGTTAACAATAGGGTCATGAACACTGAAGCTTTCTTT
.	TRBD2	TRBV28	TRBJ2-5	CASRPYTPGLADAYQETQYF	TGTGCCAGCAGACCCTATACCCCGGGACTAGCGGACGCGTACCAAGAGACCCAGTACTTC
.	TRBD2	TRBV7-8	TRBJ2-7	CASSFAPGLAGVKANYEQYF	TGTGCCAGCAGCTTTGCCCCGGGACTAGCGGGAGTTAAGGCGAACTACGAGCAGTACTTC
.	.	TRBV7-9	TRBJ1-1	CASSLAGDGPSF	TGTGCCAGCAGCTTAGCGGGGGACGGTCCTTCCTTT
.	.	TRBV4-3	TRBJ2-1	CASSRANRNEQFF	TGCGCCAGCAGCCGGGCCAACCGCAATGAGCAGTTCTTC
.	TRBD2	TRBV25-1	TRBJ2-7	CASCPTSGMTYEQYF	TGTGCCAGCTGCCCGACTAGCGGGATGACCTACGAGCAGTACTTC
.	.	TRBV4-1	TRBJ2-3	CASSQEVVHSTDTQYF	TGCGCCAGCAGCCAAGAAGTTGTCCATTCCACAGATACGCAGTATTTT
.	.	TRBV2	TRBJ1-1	CASSESMGQGVQNTEAFF	TGTGCCAGCAGTGAAAGTATGGGGCAGGGCGTTCAGAACACTGAAGCTTTCTTT
.	TRBD1	TRBV28	TRBJ1-5	CASSFGGTGGLGQPQHF	TGTGCCAGCAGTTTTGGTGGAACAGGGGGCTTAGGTCAGCCCCAGCATTTT
.	.	TRBV24-1	TRBJ1-1	CATSDPGIGEAFF	TGTGCCACCAGTGACCCAGGCATCGGCGAAGCTTTCTTT
.	.	TRBV18	TRBJ2-1	CASSPPGVEQFF	TGTGCCAGCTCACCACCTGGGGTTGAGCAGTTCTTC
.	TRBD1	TRBV29-1	TRBJ2-1	CSGVGQGIYNEQFF	TGCAGCGGTGTCGGACAGGGAATTTACAATGAGCAGTTCTTC
.	TRBD2	TRBV4-2	TRBJ2-1	CASSQDYTSGRDGQFF	TGTGCCAGCAGCCAAGATTACACTAGCGGGAGGGATGGGCAGTTCTTC
.	TRBD1	TRBV6-1	TRBJ2-7	CASSESLTGGLSYEQYF	TGTGCCAGCAGTGAAAGCCTAACAGGGGGACTTTCCTACGAGCAGTACTTC
.	.	TRBV6-2/TRBV6-3	TRBJ2-7	CASSHTKQYF	TGTGCCAGCAGTCATACGAAGCAGTACTTC
.	.	TRBV28	TRBJ1-1	CASRFYGIEGWYTEAFF	TGTGCCAGCAGGTTCTATGGGATTGAAGGTTGGTACACTGAAGCTTTCTTT
.	.	TRBV12-3/TRBV12-4	TRBJ1-1	CASSLSAGAFF	TGTGCCAGCAGTTTATCTGCTGGGGCTTTCTTT
.	.	TRBV7-8	TRBJ2-7	CASSLDPPSNEQYF	TGTGCCAGCAGCTTAGATCCACCTAGCAACGAGCAGTACTTC
.	.	TRBV4-1	TRBJ1-2	CASSTRTESYGYTF	TGCGCCAGCAGCACTCGAACTGAGAGCTATGGCTACACCTTC
.	.	TRBV27	TRBJ1-6	CASSSEGAMRSPLHF	TGTGCCAGCAGCTCAGAAGGGGCAATGAGGTCACCCCTCCACTTT
.	TRBD1	TRBV4-3	TRBJ2-3	CPDRGFIDTQYF	TGCCCCGACAGGGGGTTTATTGATACGCAGTATTTT
few	.	TRBV15	TRBJ1-5	CATSRGSVGQPQHF	TGTGCCACCAGCAGGGGATCAGTCGGGCAGCCCCAGCATTTT
.	TRBD2	TRBV18	TRBJ2-7	CASSPALAGGFGAYEQYF	TGTGCCAGCTCACCAGCCCTAGCGGGAGGTTTCGGGGCCTACGAGCAGTACTTC
.	.	TRBV21-1	TRBJ2-1	CASSKGSGLAGLWGHNEQFF	TGTGCCAGCAGCAAAGGATCGGGACTAGCGGGACTATGGGGTCACAATGAGCAGTTCTTC
.	.	TRBV10-3	TRBJ1-1	CAISGLAPEREAFF	TGTGCCATCAGCGGGTTGGCCCCGGAGCGGGAAGCTTTCTTT
.	.	TRBV6-1	TRBJ1-5	CASSELFGLSNQPQHF	TGTGCCAGCAGTGAACTTTTCGGGCTCAGCAATCAGCCCCAGCATTTT
.	TRBD1	TRBV7-2	TRBJ1-5	CASSLSATGTFQPQHF	TGTGCCAGCAGCTTAAGTGCGACAGGGACATTTCAGCCCCAGCATTTT
.	TRBD1	TRBV6-2/TRBV6-3	TRBJ1-5	CASSFGVRTGFFGNQPQHF	TGTGCCAGCAGTTTTGGGGTGAGGACAGGGTTTTTTGGCAATCAGCCCCAGCATTTT
.	.	TRBV28	TRBJ1-6	CASSLYGGGYNSPLHF	TGTGCCAGCAGTTTATACGGAGGGGGATATAATTCACCCCTCCACTTT
.	.	TRBV7-2	TRBJ1-2	CASSRTGDYGYTF	TGTGCCAGCAGCCGCACCGGGGACTATGGCTACACCTTC
.	.	TRBV15	TRBJ1-5	CATSGLRQGNQPQHF	TGTGCCACCAGCGGGCTAAGACAGGGCAATCAGCCCCAGCATTTT
.	.	TRBV27	TRBJ1-1	CASSPPGQKTMNTEAFF	TGTGCCAGCAGTCCACCGGGACAAAAGACCATGAACACTGAAGCTTTCTTT
.	.	TRBV15	TRBJ2-7	CATSREGTFAYEQYF	TGTGCCACCAGCAGAGAGGGGACCTTTGCCTACGAGCAGTACTTC
.	.	TRBV5-5	TRBJ1-1	CASSLGGSLNTEAFF	TGTGCCAGCAGCTTGGGTGGGTCTCTGAACACTGAAGCTTTCTTT
.	.	TRBV20-1	TRBJ2-1	CSASQRPLYNEQFF	TGCAGTGCTAGTCAGAGACCCCTGTACAATGAGCAGTTCTTC
.	.	TRBV28	TRBJ1-1	CASNTGGGDTEAFF	TGTGCCAGCAACACCGGAGGGGGAGATACTGAAGCTTTCTTT
.	TRBD1	TRBV7-9	TRBJ2-1	CASSSQDRDIFYEQFF	TGTGCCAGCAGCTCCCAGGACAGGGATATTTTCTATGAGCAGTTCTTC
.	.	TRBV9	TRBJ2-7	CASSDRDTTYEQYF	TGTGCCAGCAGCGACCGGGACACCACGTACGAGCAGTACTTC
.	.	TRBV19	TRBJ1-2	CASSPSGQEHHGYTF	TGTGCCAGTTCCCCCTCAGGGCAGGAACATCATGGCTACACCTTC
.	.	TRBV4-1	TRBJ1-1	CASSQEGHWAGEADTEAFF	TGCGCCAGCAGCCAAGAAGGTCACTGGGCAGGGGAGGCGGACACTGAAGCTTTCTTT
.	.	TRBV28	TRBJ1-2	CASSLNYGYTF	TGTGCCAGCAGTCTCAACTATGGCTACACCTTC
.	.	TRBV29-1	TRBJ2-1	CSVRQTAYNEQFF	TGCAGCGTTCGACAGACCGCCTACAATGAGCAGTTCTTC